The clone carrying this T cell receptor (beta chain) has just a few counts. Its antigen is still unknown. The CDR3 consists of 14 residues. Between the trimmed V and J ends, which lost 8 bases and 4 bases, there was a span of 18 bases. Germline CDR1 MDHEN, CDR2 SYDVKM. The authors incorporated unique molecular identifiers into the TCR beta cDNA libraries. TCRdb itself ran the PCR reads through MiXCR, one entry per CDR3 protein. The repertoire holds over 700,000 distinct CDR3 sequences, with approximately 30% as singletons. The sample originates from a study of post-analysis software for immune sequencing data. Findings and caveats of the study: Five TRBV segments, including TRBV5-6, TRBV5-1 and TRBV20-1, were more frequent in patients than controls. In multiple sclerosis, normalized Chao1 diversity was significantly below that of controls.

The V and J genes are TRBV28 and TRBJ2-7, with a tentative D call TRBD2 (5 bases). The receptor was derived from a girl aged 5 to 17 with multiple sclerosis. Sample: blood. This CDR3 is CASRGQAAGYEQYF. The DNA of the CDR3 is TGTGCCAGCCGAGGGCAGGCCGCCGGTTACGAGCAGTACTTC.